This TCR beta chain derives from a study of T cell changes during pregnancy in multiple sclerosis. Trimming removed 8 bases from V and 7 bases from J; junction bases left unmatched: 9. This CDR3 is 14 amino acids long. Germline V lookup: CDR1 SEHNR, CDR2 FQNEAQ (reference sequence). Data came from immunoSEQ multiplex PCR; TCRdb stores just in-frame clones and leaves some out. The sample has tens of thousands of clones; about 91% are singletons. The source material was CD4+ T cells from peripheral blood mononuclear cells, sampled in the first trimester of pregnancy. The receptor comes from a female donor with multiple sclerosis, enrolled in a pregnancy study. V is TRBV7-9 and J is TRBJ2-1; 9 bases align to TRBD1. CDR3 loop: CASGVQTGGNEQFF. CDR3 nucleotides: TGTGCCAGCGGCGTTCAGACAGGGGGTAATGAGCAGTTCTTC.